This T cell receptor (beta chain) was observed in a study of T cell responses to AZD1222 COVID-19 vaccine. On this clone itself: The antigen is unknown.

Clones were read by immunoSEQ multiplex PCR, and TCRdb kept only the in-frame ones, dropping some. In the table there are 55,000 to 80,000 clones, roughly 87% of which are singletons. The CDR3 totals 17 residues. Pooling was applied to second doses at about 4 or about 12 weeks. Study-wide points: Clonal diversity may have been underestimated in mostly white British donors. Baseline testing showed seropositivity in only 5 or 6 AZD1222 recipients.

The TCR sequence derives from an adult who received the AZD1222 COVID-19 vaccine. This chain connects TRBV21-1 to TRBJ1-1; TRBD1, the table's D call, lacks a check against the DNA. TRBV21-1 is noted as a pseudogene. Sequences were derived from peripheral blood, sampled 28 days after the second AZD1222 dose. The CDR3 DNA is TGTGCCAGCATAACAGGGAATACCACCTCTAAAGACACTGAAGCTTTCTTT. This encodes CASITGNTTSKDTEAFF.